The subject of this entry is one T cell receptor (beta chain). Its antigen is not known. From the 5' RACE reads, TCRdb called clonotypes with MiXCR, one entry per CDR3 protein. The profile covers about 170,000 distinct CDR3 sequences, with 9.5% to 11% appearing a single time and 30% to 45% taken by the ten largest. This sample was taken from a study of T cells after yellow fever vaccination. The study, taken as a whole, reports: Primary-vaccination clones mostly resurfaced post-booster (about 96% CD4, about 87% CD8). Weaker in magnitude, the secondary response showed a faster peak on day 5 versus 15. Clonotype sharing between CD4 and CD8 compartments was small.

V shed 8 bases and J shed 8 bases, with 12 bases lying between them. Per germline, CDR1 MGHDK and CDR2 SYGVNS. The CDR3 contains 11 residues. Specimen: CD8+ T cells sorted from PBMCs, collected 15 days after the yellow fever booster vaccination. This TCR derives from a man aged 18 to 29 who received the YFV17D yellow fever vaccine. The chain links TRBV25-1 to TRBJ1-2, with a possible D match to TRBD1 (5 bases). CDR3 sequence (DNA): TGTGCCAGCGGGACGGCTATCGGCTACACCTTC. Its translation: CASGTAIGYTF.